What follows is one T cell receptor beta chain and its context. What it binds is not known. This record belongs to a study of CD8 T cells in ankylosing spondylitis. Overall study results and limits: Disease-linked clones were found to be CD8+ and relatively rare in peripheral blood. The study identified a TCR beta motif of roughly eight highly homologous variants that appeared characteristic of ankylosing spondylitis blood. Disease-linked clones reportedly concentrated significantly in matched ankylosing spondylitis synovial fluid.

A quantitative 5'-RACE method, one with molecular barcodes, was used to make TCR beta libraries. One entry per CDR3 protein results from TCRdb running MiXCR on the 5' RACE reads. The data hold around 770,000 distinct CDR3 sequences, with about 12% observed a single time. Trimming at V came to 1 base and at J to 4 bases, leaving 4 bases not matched to a gene. Germline V gives CDR1 SGHNT, CDR2 YYREEE (reference sequence). This CDR3 region has 15 residues. The sample was blood, either unsorted or a sorted T cell fraction (not recorded which). The clonotype was recovered from a male donor with ankylosing spondylitis. The chain is built from TRBV5-4 and TRBJ2-1; 8 positions match TRBD1. The CDR3 spells CASSLWQGAYNEQFF. The CDR3 coding sequence is TGTGCCAGCAGCTTGTGGCAGGGGGCTTACAATGAGCAGTTCTTC.